This TCR beta chain emerged from a study of T cells in Graves' hyperthyroidism and ophthalmopathy. On the study more broadly: Peripheral blood samples were taken at initial diagnosis, prior to any treatment.

This clonotype was picked up many times. Its antigen is unknown. CDR3 length: 15 residues. V lost 2 bases and J 5 bases, leaving 16 bases between the germline ends. Germline assignment: CDR1 SNHLY and CDR2 FYNNEI. Authors of the study amplified TCR beta CDR3 regions from RNA transcripts. RT-PCR in the first round (using the HTBI primer set) targeted the TCR CDR3. Using its own MiXCR run on the multiplex PCR reads, TCRdb lists one record per CDR3 protein. This table has 93,000 or so distinct CDR3 sequences, about 45% appearing once. Study-level findings and limits: Clonotypes that were expanded in thyroid above 0.001 mostly appeared in blood too.

The specimen was blood. The receptor's source is a middle-aged man with Graves' hyperthyroidism. J is TRBJ2-7 and V is TRBV2, with TRBD2 as a possible D gene (5 bases). CDR3 amino acids: CASSESGSGGHEQYF. The CDR3 DNA reads as TGTGCCAGCAGTGAATCGGGGTCGGGTGGTCACGAGCAGTACTTC.